This TCR beta chain was identified in a study of blood T cell repertoires in COVID-19. Germline-derived CDR1 and CDR2 are SGDLS and YYNGEE. This CDR3 has 15 residues. V was pared by 4 bases and J by 4 bases, with 14 bases between. Assay: immunoSEQ multiplex PCR; the TCRdb copy retains only in-frame clones and omits some. The sample records some 260,000 clones, 85% to 90% being singletons. The sequenced sample was PBMCs or T cells enriched from blood (not recorded which). The rearrangement uses TRBV9 and TRBJ1-4, with D perhaps TRBD1 (5 bases). This receptor was taken from a man between 40 and 49 years old who had recovered from COVID-19. The CDR3 coding sequence is TGTGCCAGCAGCTCCAGGGAGGGGATTAATGAAAAACTGTTTTTT. Its protein is CASSSREGINEKLFF.